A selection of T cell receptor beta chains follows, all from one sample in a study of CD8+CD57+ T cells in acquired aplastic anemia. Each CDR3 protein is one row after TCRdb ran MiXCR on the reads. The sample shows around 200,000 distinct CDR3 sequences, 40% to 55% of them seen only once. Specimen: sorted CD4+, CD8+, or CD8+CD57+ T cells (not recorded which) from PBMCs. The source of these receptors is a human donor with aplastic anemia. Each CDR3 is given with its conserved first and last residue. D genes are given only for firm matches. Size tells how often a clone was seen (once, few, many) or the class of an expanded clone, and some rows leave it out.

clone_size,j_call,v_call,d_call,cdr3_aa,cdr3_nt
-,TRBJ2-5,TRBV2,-,CASTSKGDVGTQYF,TGTGCCAGCACTTCGAAAGGGGACGTGGGGACCCAGTACTTC
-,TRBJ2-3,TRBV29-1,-,CSASVAASTDTQYF,TGCAGCGCCTCTGTAGCGGCTAGCACAGATACGCAGTATTTT
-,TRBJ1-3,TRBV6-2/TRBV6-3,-,CASSYGARESISGNIIYF,TGTGCCAGCAGTTACGGGGCGAGAGAAAGCATCTCTGGAAACATCATATATTTT
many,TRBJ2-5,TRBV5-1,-,CASSLSSTAEETQYF,TGCGCCAGCAGCTTGTCATCGACAGCTGAAGAGACCCAGTACTTC
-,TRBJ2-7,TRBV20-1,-,CSARDGSYEQYF,TGCAGTGCTAGAGATGGTTCCTACGAGCAGTACTTC
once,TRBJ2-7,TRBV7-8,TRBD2,CASSSSAGTSLPYEQYF,TGTGCCAGCAGTTCCAGTGCCGGGACTAGTCTTCCCTACGAGCAGTACTTC
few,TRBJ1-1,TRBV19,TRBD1,CASSGTGETEAFF,TGTGCCAGTAGCGGGACAGGGGAGACTGAAGCTTTCTTT
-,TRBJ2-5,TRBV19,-,CASSIGGTYVETQYF,TGTGCCAGTAGTATTGGAGGGACGTATGTTGAGACCCAGTACTTC
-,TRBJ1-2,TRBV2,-,CASRLDTQGGYTF,TGTGCCAGCAGGCTGGACACCCAGGGCGGCTACACCTTC
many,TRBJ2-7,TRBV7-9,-,CASSLFPDNRDEQYF,TGTGCCAGCAGCTTATTTCCCGACAACAGGGACGAGCAGTACTTC
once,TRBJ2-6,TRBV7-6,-,CASSLDKYGANVLTF,TGTGCCAGCAGCCTAGATAAGTATGGGGCCAACGTCCTGACTTTC
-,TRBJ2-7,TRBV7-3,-,CASSPTGSEQYF,TGTGCCAGCAGCCCGACAGGTAGCGAGCAGTACTTC
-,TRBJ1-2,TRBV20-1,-,CSARDSKPGSPGRGYTF,TGCAGTGCTAGAGACTCAAAGCCGGGCAGTCCTGGAAGGGGCTACACCTTC
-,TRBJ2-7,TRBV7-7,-,CASSLGISYEQYF,TGTGCCAGCAGCCTGGGGATTTCCTACGAGCAGTACTTC
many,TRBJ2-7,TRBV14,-,CASSQGAGNVHPYEQYF,TGTGCCAGCAGCCAAGGGGCAGGGAACGTACATCCCTACGAGCAGTACTTC
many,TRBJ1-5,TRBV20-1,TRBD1,CSAREWGQGFNQPQHF,TGCAGTGCTAGAGAGTGGGGACAGGGGTTCAATCAGCCCCAGCATTTT
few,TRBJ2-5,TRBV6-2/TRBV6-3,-,CASLESGLGETQYF,TGTGCCAGCTTAGAGAGCGGACTTGGAGAGACCCAGTACTTC
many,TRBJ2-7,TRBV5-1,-,CASSLEMVRYSYEQYF,TGCGCCAGCAGCTTGGAAATGGTCAGATATTCCTACGAGCAGTACTTC
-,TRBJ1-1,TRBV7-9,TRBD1,CASSLGQGAYTEAFF,TGTGCCAGCAGCCTTGGACAGGGGGCATATACTGAAGCTTTCTTT
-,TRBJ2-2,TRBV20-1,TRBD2,CSARPSGSMIGELFF,TGCAGTGCTAGACCTAGCGGGAGTATGATCGGGGAGCTGTTTTTT
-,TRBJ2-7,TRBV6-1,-,CASNTGSSYEQYF,TGTGCCAGCAACACAGGGAGCTCCTACGAGCAGTACTTC
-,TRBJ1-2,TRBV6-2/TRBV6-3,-,CASRMTGKYGYTF,TGTGCCAGCAGGATGACAGGCAAGTATGGCTACACCTTC
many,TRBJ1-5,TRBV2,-,CASSEEVAGVGQPQHF,TGTGCCAGCAGTGAAGAGGTGGCGGGGGTGGGTCAGCCCCAGCATTTT
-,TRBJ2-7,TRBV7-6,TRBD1,CASSLGTGGFYEQYF,TGTGCCAGCAGCTTAGGGACAGGGGGGTTCTACGAGCAGTACTTC
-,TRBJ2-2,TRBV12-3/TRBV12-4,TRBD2,CASVSGRAPWVENGELFF,TGTGCCAGCGTTAGCGGGAGGGCCCCTTGGGTAGAGAACGGGGAGCTGTTTTTT
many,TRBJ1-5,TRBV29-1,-,CSVLTSDIQPQHF,TGCAGCGTACTGACCTCGGACATTCAGCCCCAGCATTTT
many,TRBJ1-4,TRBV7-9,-,CASNAAGATNEKLFF,TGTGCCAGCAACGCCGCAGGGGCAACTAATGAAAAACTGTTTTTT
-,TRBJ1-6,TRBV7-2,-,CASSLRTAYNSPLHF,TGTGCCAGCAGCTTACGGACGGCCTATAATTCACCCCTCCACTTT
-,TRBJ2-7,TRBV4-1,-,CASSQAQIMASYEQYF,TGCGCCAGCAGCCAAGCACAGATAATGGCCTCCTACGAGCAGTACTTC
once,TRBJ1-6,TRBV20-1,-,CSATADPNDNSPLHF,TGCAGTGCTACAGCGGACCCTAACGATAATTCACCCCTCCACTTT
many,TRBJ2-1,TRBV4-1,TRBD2,CASSQDHGLAGYNEQFF,TGCGCCAGCAGCCAAGATCATGGGCTAGCGGGTTACAATGAGCAGTTCTTC
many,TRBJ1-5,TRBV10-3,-,CAISESVAYGSNQPQHF,TGTGCCATCAGTGAGTCCGTGGCTTACGGTAGCAATCAGCCCCAGCATTTT
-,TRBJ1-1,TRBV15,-,CATSTDRASEANTEAFF,TGTGCCACCAGCACTGACCGGGCTAGTGAAGCGAACACTGAAGCTTTCTTT
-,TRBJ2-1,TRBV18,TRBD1,CASSPGQGDYNEQFF,TGTGCCAGCTCACCGGGACAGGGAGACTACAATGAGCAGTTCTTC
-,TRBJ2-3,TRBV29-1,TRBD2,CSVSGRHTDTQYF,TGCAGCGTAAGCGGGAGACACACAGATACGCAGTATTTT
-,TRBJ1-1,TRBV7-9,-,CASRPGINTEAFF,TGTGCCAGCAGACCAGGGATTAACACTGAAGCTTTCTTT
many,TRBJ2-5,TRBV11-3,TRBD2,CASSRRIAGGQETQYF,TGTGCCAGCAGCCGTAGGATAGCGGGAGGGCAAGAGACCCAGTACTTC
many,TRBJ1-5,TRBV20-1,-,CSVTGRVTNQPQHF,TGCAGTGTTACGGGACGGGTTACAAATCAGCCCCAGCATTTT
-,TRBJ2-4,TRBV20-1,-,CSARDGGKNIQYF,TGCAGTGCTAGGGACGGCGGCAAAAACATTCAGTACTTC
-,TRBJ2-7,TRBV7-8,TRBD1,CASSPDRVGYYEQYF,TGTGCCAGCAGCCCGGACAGGGTCGGATACTACGAGCAGTACTTC
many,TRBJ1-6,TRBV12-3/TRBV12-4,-,CASTSSSYNSPLHF,TGTGCCAGCACCTCGAGCTCCTATAATTCACCCCTCCACTTT
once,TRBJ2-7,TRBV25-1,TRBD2,CASSGPGLAGASYEQYF,TGTGCCAGCAGTGGCCCGGGACTAGCGGGGGCCTCCTACGAGCAGTACTTC
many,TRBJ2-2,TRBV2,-,CASKGTQNTGELFF,TGTGCCAGCAAAGGGACCCAGAACACCGGGGAGCTGTTTTTT
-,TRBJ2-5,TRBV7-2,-,CASRRRGSYQETQYF,TGTGCCAGCAGAAGGAGAGGCTCATACCAAGAGACCCAGTACTTC
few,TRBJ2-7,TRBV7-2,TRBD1,CASSFTGGEQYF,TGTGCCAGCAGCTTTACAGGGGGTGAGCAGTACTTC
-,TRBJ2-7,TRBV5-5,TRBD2,CASSPWTSLSYEQYF,TGTGCCAGCAGCCCGTGGACTAGCCTTTCCTACGAGCAGTACTTC
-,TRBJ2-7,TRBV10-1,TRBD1,CASSQRTGNSYEQYF,TGCGCCAGCAGCCAGCGGACAGGGAACTCCTACGAGCAGTACTTC
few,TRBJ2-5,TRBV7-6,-,CASSSGQETQYF,TGTGCCAGCAGCTCGGGTCAAGAGACCCAGTACTTC
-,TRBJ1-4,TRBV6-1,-,CASSRGFATNEKLFF,TGTGCCAGCAGTCGGGGTTTTGCAACTAATGAAAAACTGTTTTTT